This T cell receptor (beta chain) was obtained from a study of T cell changes during pregnancy in multiple sclerosis. Sequencing used immunoSEQ multiplex PCR; TCRdb keeps in-frame clones, though not all of them. The table includes some 53,000 clones, 85% to 95% detected once. Trimming at V came to 3 bases and at J to 7 bases, leaving 3 bases not matched to a gene. This CDR3 spans 14 amino acids. Germline V gives CDR1 KGHSH, CDR2 LQKENI. The chain uses TRBV18 and TRBJ2-1; the match to TRBD1 covers 10 bases. This clonotype originated in a female donor with multiple sclerosis, enrolled in a pregnancy study. Sample: CD4+ T cells from peripheral blood mononuclear cells, taken in the third trimester of pregnancy. The CDR3 is CASSPGTGANEQFF. The CDR3 nucleotides are TGTGCCAGCTCACCCGGGACAGGGGCGAATGAGCAGTTCTTC. Variable domain in full (rest from reference TRBV18 and TRBJ2-1): NAGVMQNPRHLVRRRGQEARLRCSPMKGHSHVYWYRQLPEEGLKFMVYLQKENIIDESGMPKERFSAEFPKEGPSILRIQQVVRGDSAAYFCASSPGTGANEQFFGPGTRLTVL.